The T cell receptor (beta chain) described here comes from a study of blood T cell repertoires in COVID-19. As for the study in general: Samples taken during acute and convalescent COVID-19 were collected in the United States, Italy and Spain.

V was clipped by 5 bases and J by 3 bases, with 9 bases between them. Germline values: CDR1 SGHTA, CDR2 FQGNSA. This CDR3 contains 13 residues. Recruitment covered 20 to 25 US areas and drew participants whose ages spanned roughly 18 to 100 years. Self-reported history from a screening survey and questionnaire set each donor's cohort. Individuals in the exposed group had encountered a COVID-19 case within 2 weeks preceding study entry. Repertoires were generated with immunoSEQ multiplex PCR, while TCRdb's copy carries only in-frame clones and drops some. The data show over 200,000 clones, 80% to 90% seen once.

This TCR came from a woman aged 30 to 39 who had been exposed to COVID-19. V gene TRBV7-2 combines with J gene TRBJ2-3; TRBD1 is a possible D gene (5 bases). Sequencing input: PBMCs or T cells enriched from blood (not recorded which). CDR3: CASSPSGTDTQYF. The CDR3 nucleotides are TGTGCCAGCAGCCCCTCAGGGACAGATACGCAGTATTTT.